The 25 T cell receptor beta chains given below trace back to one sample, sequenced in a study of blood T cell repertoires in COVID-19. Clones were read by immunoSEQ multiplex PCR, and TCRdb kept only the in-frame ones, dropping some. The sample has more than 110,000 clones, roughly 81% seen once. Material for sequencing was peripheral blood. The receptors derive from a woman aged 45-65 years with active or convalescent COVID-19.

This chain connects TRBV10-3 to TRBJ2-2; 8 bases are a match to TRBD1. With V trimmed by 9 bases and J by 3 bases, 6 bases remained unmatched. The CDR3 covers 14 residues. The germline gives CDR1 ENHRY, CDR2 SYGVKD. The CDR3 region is CAIRQGTDTGELFF. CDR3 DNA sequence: TGTGCCATTAGACAGGGGACGGACACCGGGGAGCTGTTTTTT.

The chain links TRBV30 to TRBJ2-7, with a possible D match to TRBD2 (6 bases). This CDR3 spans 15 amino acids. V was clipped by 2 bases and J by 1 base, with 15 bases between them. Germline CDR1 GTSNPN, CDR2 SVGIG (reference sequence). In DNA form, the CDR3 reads TGTGCCTGGAGTTCAGGGACTTGGGGGTCCTACGAGCAGTACTTC. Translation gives CAWSSGTWGSYEQYF. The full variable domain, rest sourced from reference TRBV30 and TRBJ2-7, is SQTIHQWPATLVQPVGSPLSLECTVEGTSNPNLYWYRQAAGRGLQLLFYSVGIGQISSEVPQNLSASRPQDRQFILSSKKLLLSDSGFYLCAWSSGTWGSYEQYFGPGTRLTVT.

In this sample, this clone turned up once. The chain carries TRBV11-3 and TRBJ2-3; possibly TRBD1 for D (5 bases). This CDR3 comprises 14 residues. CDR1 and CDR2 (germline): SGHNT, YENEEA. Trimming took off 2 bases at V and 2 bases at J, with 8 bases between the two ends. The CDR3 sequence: CASSLKGVTDTQYF. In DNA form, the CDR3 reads TGTGCCAGCAGCTTAAAAGGGGTCACAGATACGCAGTATTTT.

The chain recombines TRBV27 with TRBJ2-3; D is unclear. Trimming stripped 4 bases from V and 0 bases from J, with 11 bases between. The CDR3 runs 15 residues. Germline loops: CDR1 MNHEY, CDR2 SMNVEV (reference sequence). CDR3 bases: TGTGCCAGCAGTTCTACTCCTACTAGCACAGATACGCAGTATTTT. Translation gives CASSSTPTSTDTQYF.

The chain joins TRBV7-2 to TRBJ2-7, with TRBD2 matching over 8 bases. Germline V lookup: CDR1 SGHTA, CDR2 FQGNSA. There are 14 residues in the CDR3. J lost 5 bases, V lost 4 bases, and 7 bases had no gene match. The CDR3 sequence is CASSSRLARDEQYF. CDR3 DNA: TGTGCCAGCAGCTCCAGACTAGCGAGAGACGAGCAGTACTTC.

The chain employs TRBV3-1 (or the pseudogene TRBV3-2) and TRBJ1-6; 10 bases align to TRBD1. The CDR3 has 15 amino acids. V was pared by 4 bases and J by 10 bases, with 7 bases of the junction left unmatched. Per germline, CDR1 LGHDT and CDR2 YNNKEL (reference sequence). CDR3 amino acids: CASSPGDRGGSPLHF. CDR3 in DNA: TGTGCCAGCAGCCCCGGGGACAGGGGCGGGTCACCCCTCCACTTT.

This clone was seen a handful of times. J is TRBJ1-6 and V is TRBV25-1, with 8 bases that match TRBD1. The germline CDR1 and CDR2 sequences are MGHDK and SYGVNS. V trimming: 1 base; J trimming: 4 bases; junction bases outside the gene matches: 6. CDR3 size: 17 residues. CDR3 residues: CASSEFAGGGYNSPLHF. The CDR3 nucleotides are TGTGCCAGCAGTGAATTTGCAGGGGGCGGGTATAATTCACCCCTCCACTTT.

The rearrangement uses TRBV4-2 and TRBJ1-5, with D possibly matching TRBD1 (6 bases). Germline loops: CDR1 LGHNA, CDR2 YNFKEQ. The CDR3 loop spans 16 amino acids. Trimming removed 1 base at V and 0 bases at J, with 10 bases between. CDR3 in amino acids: CASSQGAGDSNQPQHF. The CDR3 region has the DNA TGTGCCAGCAGCCAAGGGGCAGGGGATAGCAATCAGCCCCAGCATTTT.

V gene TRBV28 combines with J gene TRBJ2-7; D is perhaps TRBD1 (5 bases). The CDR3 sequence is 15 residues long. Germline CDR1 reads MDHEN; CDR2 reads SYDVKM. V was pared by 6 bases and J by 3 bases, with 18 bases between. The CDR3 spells CASSPQGSIIYEQYF. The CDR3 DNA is TGTGCCAGCAGCCCCCAGGGTTCTATCATCTACGAGCAGTACTTC.

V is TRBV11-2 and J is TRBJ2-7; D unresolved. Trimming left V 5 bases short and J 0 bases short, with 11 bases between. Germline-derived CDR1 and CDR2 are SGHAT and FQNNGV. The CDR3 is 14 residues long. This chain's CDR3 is CASSLGFSSYEQYF. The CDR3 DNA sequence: TGTGCCAGCAGCCTCGGGTTTAGCTCCTACGAGCAGTACTTC.

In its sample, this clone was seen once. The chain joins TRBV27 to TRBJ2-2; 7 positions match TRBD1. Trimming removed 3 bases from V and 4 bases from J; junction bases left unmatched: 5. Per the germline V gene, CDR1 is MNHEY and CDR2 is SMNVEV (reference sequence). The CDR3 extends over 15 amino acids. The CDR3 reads CASSLRAGGTGELFF. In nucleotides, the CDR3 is TGTGCCAGCAGTTTGAGAGCAGGGGGCACCGGGGAGCTGTTTTTT.

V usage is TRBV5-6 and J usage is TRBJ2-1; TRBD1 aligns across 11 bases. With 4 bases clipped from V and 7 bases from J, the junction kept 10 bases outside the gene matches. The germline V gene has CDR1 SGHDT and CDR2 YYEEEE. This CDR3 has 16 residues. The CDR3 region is CASSPGTGGIMNEQFF. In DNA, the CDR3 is TGTGCCAGCAGCCCGGGGACAGGGGGTATTATGAATGAGCAGTTCTTC.

The DNA for the CDR3 is TGTGCCAGCAGTTTACGAGGGGGTAACTATGGCTACACCTTC. Translated: CASSLRGGNYGYTF. The chain combines TRBV27 with TRBJ1-2; tentatively, D is TRBD1 (6 bases). The CDR3 is 14 residues long. With 2 bases removed from V and 1 base from J, the gap between germline ends came to 8 bases. Germline V gene sequence: CDR1 MNHEY, CDR2 SMNVEV (reference sequence).

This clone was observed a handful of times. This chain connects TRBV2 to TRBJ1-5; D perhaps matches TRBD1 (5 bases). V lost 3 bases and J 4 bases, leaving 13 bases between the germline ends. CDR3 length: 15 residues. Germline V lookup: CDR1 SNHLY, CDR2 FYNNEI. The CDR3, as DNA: TGTGCCAGCAGTGAGGGGTCCACAGGAAATCAGCCCCAGCATTTT. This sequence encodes CASSEGSTGNQPQHF.

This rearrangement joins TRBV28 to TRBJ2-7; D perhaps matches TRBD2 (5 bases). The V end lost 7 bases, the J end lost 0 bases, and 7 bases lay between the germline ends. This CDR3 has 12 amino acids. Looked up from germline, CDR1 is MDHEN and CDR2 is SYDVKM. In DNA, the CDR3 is TGTGCCAGCACCGGGGACTCCTACGAGCAGTACTTC. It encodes CASTGDSYEQYF.

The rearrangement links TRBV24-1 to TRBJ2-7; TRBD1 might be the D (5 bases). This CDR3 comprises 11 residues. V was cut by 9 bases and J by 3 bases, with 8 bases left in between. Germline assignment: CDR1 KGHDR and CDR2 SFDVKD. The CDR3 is CATQGYYEQYF. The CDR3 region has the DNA TGTGCCACCCAGGGTTACTACGAGCAGTACTTC.

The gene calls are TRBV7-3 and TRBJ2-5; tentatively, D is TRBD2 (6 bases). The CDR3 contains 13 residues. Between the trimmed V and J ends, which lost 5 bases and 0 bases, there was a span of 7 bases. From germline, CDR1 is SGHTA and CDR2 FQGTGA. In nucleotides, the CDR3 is TGTGCCAGCAGCCGGACTAACCAAGAGACCCAGTACTTC. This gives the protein CASSRTNQETQYF.

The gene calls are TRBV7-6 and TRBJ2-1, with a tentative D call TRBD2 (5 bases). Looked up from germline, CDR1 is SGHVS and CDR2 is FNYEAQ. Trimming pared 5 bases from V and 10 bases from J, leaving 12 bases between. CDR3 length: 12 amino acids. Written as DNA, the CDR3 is TGTGCCAGCAGCACCAGGACTGGGGAGCAGTTCTTC. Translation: CASSTRTGEQFF. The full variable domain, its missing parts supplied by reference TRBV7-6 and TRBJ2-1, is GAGVSQSPRYKVTKRGQDVALRCDPISGHVSLYWYRQALGQGPEFLTYFNYEAQQDKSGLPNDRFSAERPEGSISTLTIQRTEQRDSAMYRCASSTRTGEQFFGPGTRLTVL.

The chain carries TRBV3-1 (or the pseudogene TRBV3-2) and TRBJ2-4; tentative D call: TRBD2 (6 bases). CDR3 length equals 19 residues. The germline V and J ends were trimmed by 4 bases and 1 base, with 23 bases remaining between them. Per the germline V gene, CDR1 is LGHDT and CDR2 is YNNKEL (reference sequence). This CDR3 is CASSPRGGRGVLAKNIQYF. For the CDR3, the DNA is TGTGCCAGCAGCCCCCGGGGAGGCCGAGGGGTGCTGGCCAAAAACATTCAGTACTTC.

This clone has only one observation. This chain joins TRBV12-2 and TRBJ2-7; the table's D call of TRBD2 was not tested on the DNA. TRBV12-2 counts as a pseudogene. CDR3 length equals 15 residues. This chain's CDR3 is CASRIGAGKSHEQYF. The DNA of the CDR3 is TGTGCAAGTCGCATAGGGGCGGGGAAGTCCCACGAGCAGTACTTC.

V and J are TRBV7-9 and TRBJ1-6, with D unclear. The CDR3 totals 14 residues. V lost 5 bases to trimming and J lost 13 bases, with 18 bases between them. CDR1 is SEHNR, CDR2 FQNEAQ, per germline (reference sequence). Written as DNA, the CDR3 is TGTGCCAGCAGCCCCTCCCCTCGGTCGTCTCCCCTCCACTTT. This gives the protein CASSPSPRSSPLHF.

The CDR3: CACPGRGVGYTF. The CDR3 DNA sequence: TGTGCCTGTCCGGGTCGGGGAGTTGGCTACACCTTC. The V gene is TRBV30, the J gene TRBJ1-2; D not resolved. Between the trimmed V and J ends, which lost 6 bases and 7 bases, there was a span of 15 bases. This CDR3 has 12 amino acids. CDR1 is GTSNPN and CDR2 is SVGIG in the germline V gene (reference sequence).

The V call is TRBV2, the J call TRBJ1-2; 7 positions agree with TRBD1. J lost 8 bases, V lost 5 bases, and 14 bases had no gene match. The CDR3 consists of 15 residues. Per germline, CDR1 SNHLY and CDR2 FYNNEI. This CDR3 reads CASSSQQGTSGGYTF. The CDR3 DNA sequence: TGTGCCAGCAGTTCCCAACAGGGGACGTCGGGAGGCTACACCTTC.

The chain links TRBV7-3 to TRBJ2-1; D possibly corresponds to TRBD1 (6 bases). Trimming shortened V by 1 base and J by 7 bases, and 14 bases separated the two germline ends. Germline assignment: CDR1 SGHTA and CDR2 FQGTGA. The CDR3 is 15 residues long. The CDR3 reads CASSLKGGAENEQFF. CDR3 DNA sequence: TGTGCCAGCAGCTTAAAAGGGGGAGCAGAGAATGAGCAGTTCTTC.

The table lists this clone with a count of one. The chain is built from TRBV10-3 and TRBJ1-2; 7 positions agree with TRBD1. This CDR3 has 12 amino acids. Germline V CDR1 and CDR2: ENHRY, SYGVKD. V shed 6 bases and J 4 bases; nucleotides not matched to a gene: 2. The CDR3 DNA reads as TGTGCCATCAGCCGGGACAGCTATGGCTACACCTTC. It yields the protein CAISRDSYGYTF.